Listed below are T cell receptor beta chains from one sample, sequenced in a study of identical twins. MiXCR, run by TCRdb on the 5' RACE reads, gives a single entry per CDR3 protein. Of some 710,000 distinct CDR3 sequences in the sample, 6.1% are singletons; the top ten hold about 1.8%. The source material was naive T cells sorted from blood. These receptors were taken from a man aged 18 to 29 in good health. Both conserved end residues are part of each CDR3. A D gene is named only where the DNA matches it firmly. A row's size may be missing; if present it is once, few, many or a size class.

cdr3_nt: TGTGCCAGCAGCCGGGACCCGGGTGGCTACGAGCAGTACTTC
cdr3_aa: CASSRDPGGYEQYF
cdr3_length: 14
j_call: TRBJ2-7
v_call: TRBV6-1
d_call: .
clone_size: .

cdr3_nt: TGCGCCAGCAGCTTAGGACGGATGAACACCGGGGAGCTGTTTTTT
cdr3_aa: CASSLGRMNTGELFF
cdr3_length: 15
j_call: TRBJ2-2
v_call: TRBV5-1
d_call: .
clone_size: many

cdr3_nt: TGTGCCAGCAGGGCCGGACTAGCGGGGTTCCAAGAGACCCAGTACTTC
cdr3_aa: CASRAGLAGFQETQYF
cdr3_length: 16
j_call: TRBJ2-5
v_call: TRBV21-1
d_call: .
clone_size: few

cdr3_nt: TGCGCCAGCAGCCAAGAACCGGAGTCCTACAATGAGCAGTTCTTC
cdr3_aa: CASSQEPESYNEQFF
cdr3_length: 15
j_call: TRBJ2-1
v_call: TRBV4-3
d_call: .
clone_size: few

cdr3_nt: TGTGCCAGCATCAGACTAGCGGGGTCGGCAGATACGCAGTATTTT
cdr3_aa: CASIRLAGSADTQYF
cdr3_length: 15
j_call: TRBJ2-3
v_call: TRBV6-1
d_call: TRBD2
clone_size: many

cdr3_nt: TGTGCCAGCACCGGGACAGGGGGCTCCTTCTTAACTCGGGGCTATGGCTACACCTTC
cdr3_aa: CASTGTGGSFLTRGYGYTF
cdr3_length: 19
j_call: TRBJ1-2
v_call: TRBV12-3/TRBV12-4
d_call: TRBD1
clone_size: many

cdr3_nt: TGTGCCAGTTCCAAGCGGGAGTTAAACTACGAGCAGTACTTC
cdr3_aa: CASSKRELNYEQYF
cdr3_length: 14
j_call: TRBJ2-7
v_call: TRBV14
d_call: TRBD2
clone_size: few

cdr3_nt: TGTGCCAGCAGTTACTCGATAAATAGCAATCAGCCCCAGCATTTT
cdr3_aa: CASSYSINSNQPQHF
cdr3_length: 15
j_call: TRBJ1-5
v_call: TRBV6-5
d_call: .
clone_size: .

cdr3_nt: TGTGCCAGCAGCAAAGGAAGCCCAGATACGCAGTATTTT
cdr3_aa: CASSKGSPDTQYF
cdr3_length: 13
j_call: TRBJ2-3
v_call: TRBV3-1
d_call: .
clone_size: few

cdr3_nt: TGTGCCAGCACCCTGGCCGGGAATAGCAATCAGCCCCAGCATTTT
cdr3_aa: CASTLAGNSNQPQHF
cdr3_length: 15
j_call: TRBJ1-5
v_call: TRBV28
d_call: .
clone_size: many

cdr3_nt: TGTGCCAGCAGCCTAACCGGACAGGGACCATCCCAGGGCTATGGCTACACCTTC
cdr3_aa: CASSLTGQGPSQGYGYTF
cdr3_length: 18
j_call: TRBJ1-2
v_call: TRBV9
d_call: TRBD1
clone_size: many

cdr3_nt: TGCGCCAGCAGCACCGGGACAGGGCGAGGGGAGACCCAGTACTTC
cdr3_aa: CASSTGTGRGETQYF
cdr3_length: 15
j_call: TRBJ2-5
v_call: TRBV5-1
d_call: TRBD1
clone_size: many

cdr3_nt: TGCAGTGCTAGAGACGCGAGATCTAGCGGGACCCCGGGAGAGACCCAGTACTTC
cdr3_aa: CSARDARSSGTPGETQYF
cdr3_length: 18
j_call: TRBJ2-5
v_call: TRBV20-1
d_call: TRBD2
clone_size: few

cdr3_nt: TGTGCCAGCAGCTCCCCCCGGGACAGGGGCTCCTATAATTCACCCCTCCACTTT
cdr3_aa: CASSSPRDRGSYNSPLHF
cdr3_length: 18
j_call: TRBJ1-6
v_call: TRBV5-6
d_call: TRBD1
clone_size: few

cdr3_nt: TGTGCCAGCAGCAAAGTTTGGGGCAGGGCGGCCAAAAACATTCAGTACTTC
cdr3_aa: CASSKVWGRAAKNIQYF
cdr3_length: 17
j_call: TRBJ2-4
v_call: TRBV21-1
d_call: .
clone_size: few

cdr3_nt: TGCAGCGCCGGAATCGTCGGCACCGGGGAGCTGTTTTTT
cdr3_aa: CSAGIVGTGELFF
cdr3_length: 13
j_call: TRBJ2-2
v_call: TRBV29-1
d_call: .
clone_size: many

cdr3_nt: TGTGCCACCAGTGATTGGACTAGCGGAACCAGCACAGATACGCAGTATTTT
cdr3_aa: CATSDWTSGTSTDTQYF
cdr3_length: 17
j_call: TRBJ2-3
v_call: TRBV24-1
d_call: TRBD2
clone_size: .

cdr3_nt: TGCAGCGTTGCGTCGGGGGCCGGAATTACAGATACGCAGTATTTT
cdr3_aa: CSVASGAGITDTQYF
cdr3_length: 15
j_call: TRBJ2-3
v_call: TRBV29-1
d_call: .
clone_size: many

cdr3_nt: TGTGCCAGCAGTTACGGGGGGACAGGGGATCAGCCCCAGCATTTT
cdr3_aa: CASSYGGTGDQPQHF
cdr3_length: 15
j_call: TRBJ1-5
v_call: TRBV6-5
d_call: TRBD1
clone_size: few

cdr3_nt: TGTGCCAGCAGCCCCGGGGGGGCTCACTATGGCTACACCTTC
cdr3_aa: CASSPGGAHYGYTF
cdr3_length: 14
j_call: TRBJ1-2
v_call: TRBV5-6
d_call: .
clone_size: many

cdr3_nt: TGCAGTGCTAGAGATGGGGGGCGGGGGGAAGACTACGAGCAGTACTTC
cdr3_aa: CSARDGGRGEDYEQYF
cdr3_length: 16
j_call: TRBJ2-7
v_call: TRBV20-1
d_call: TRBD2
clone_size: many

cdr3_nt: TGCAGTGCTACGGGATCCAGGAACGAGCAGTACTTC
cdr3_aa: CSATGSRNEQYF
cdr3_length: 12
j_call: TRBJ2-7
v_call: TRBV20-1
d_call: .
clone_size: few

cdr3_nt: TGTGCCAGCACCCGGGGGGTAGGATACGAGCAGTACTTC
cdr3_aa: CASTRGVGYEQYF
cdr3_length: 13
j_call: TRBJ2-7
v_call: TRBV28
d_call: TRBD2
clone_size: .

cdr3_nt: TGTGCCTCCTCGGGACTAGCGTTCGTAGAGACCCAGTACTTC
cdr3_aa: CASSGLAFVETQYF
cdr3_length: 14
j_call: TRBJ2-5
v_call: TRBV30
d_call: TRBD2
clone_size: .

cdr3_nt: TGTGCCACCAGCAGGAAGACAGGGGCAGGCGTAGGCGAGCAGTACTTC
cdr3_aa: CATSRKTGAGVGEQYF
cdr3_length: 16
j_call: TRBJ2-7
v_call: TRBV15
d_call: TRBD1
clone_size: .

cdr3_nt: TGTGCCAGCAGCTCCTCTAGCGGTGTCCCGAATGAGCAGTTCTTC
cdr3_aa: CASSSSSGVPNEQFF
cdr3_length: 15
j_call: TRBJ2-1
v_call: TRBV7-3
d_call: TRBD2
clone_size: few

cdr3_nt: TGTGCCAGCAGCTTAGTCACGGTACTGGTCTACGAGCAGTACTTC
cdr3_aa: CASSLVTVLVYEQYF
cdr3_length: 15
j_call: TRBJ2-7
v_call: TRBV11-2
d_call: .
clone_size: few

cdr3_nt: TGCAGTGCGCCCGGGACTAGATTAGATACGCAGTATTTT
cdr3_aa: CSAPGTRLDTQYF
cdr3_length: 13
j_call: TRBJ2-3
v_call: TRBV20-1
d_call: TRBD2
clone_size: many

cdr3_nt: TGTGCCAGCAGCCCGGGGACAGAGGGAGCTTTCTTT
cdr3_aa: CASSPGTEGAFF
cdr3_length: 12
j_call: TRBJ1-1
v_call: TRBV11-2
d_call: TRBD1
clone_size: .

cdr3_nt: TGTGCCAGCTGCCCGAGCTCCTACAATGAGCAGTTCTTC
cdr3_aa: CASCPSSYNEQFF
cdr3_length: 13
j_call: TRBJ2-1
v_call: TRBV12-3/TRBV12-4
d_call: .
clone_size: few

cdr3_nt: TGTGCCAGTAGTATGGCTCCGGGACTGAGGGTCGAGGGGAATGAGCAGTTCTTC
cdr3_aa: CASSMAPGLRVEGNEQFF
cdr3_length: 18
j_call: TRBJ2-1
v_call: TRBV19
d_call: .
clone_size: .

cdr3_nt: TGCGCCAGCAGCTATCGTGAGGCCGGGGAGCTGTTTTTT
cdr3_aa: CASSYREAGELFF
cdr3_length: 13
j_call: TRBJ2-2
v_call: TRBV5-1
d_call: .
clone_size: many

cdr3_nt: TGCAGCGTTGTTAGGGACTCCTACAATGAGCAGTTCTTC
cdr3_aa: CSVVRDSYNEQFF
cdr3_length: 13
j_call: TRBJ2-1
v_call: TRBV29-1
d_call: .
clone_size: many

cdr3_nt: TGTGCCAGCAGTTTAAGCGTCTTGGGGGGAACTGACTACACCTTC
cdr3_aa: CASSLSVLGGTDYTF
cdr3_length: 15
j_call: TRBJ1-2
v_call: TRBV12-3/TRBV12-4
d_call: .
clone_size: .

cdr3_nt: TGCGCCAGCACCACGGAATACTTCACAGGGGGCGTCGGTGAAAAACTGTTTTTT
cdr3_aa: CASTTEYFTGGVGEKLFF
cdr3_length: 18
j_call: TRBJ1-4
v_call: TRBV5-1
d_call: TRBD1
clone_size: .

cdr3_nt: TGTGCCACCAGTGATTTCGGGCTAATTCACACCGGGGAGCTGTTTTTT
cdr3_aa: CATSDFGLIHTGELFF
cdr3_length: 16
j_call: TRBJ2-2
v_call: TRBV24-1
d_call: .
clone_size: .

cdr3_nt: TGTGCCACCAGTCCCCATCCGAGACAGTACTACAATGAGCAGTTCTTC
cdr3_aa: CATSPHPRQYYNEQFF
cdr3_length: 16
j_call: TRBJ2-1
v_call: TRBV24-1
d_call: .
clone_size: many

cdr3_nt: TGTGCCACCAGTGATCTGCGCAGCGGAATCACAGATACGCAGTATTTT
cdr3_aa: CATSDLRSGITDTQYF
cdr3_length: 16
j_call: TRBJ2-3
v_call: TRBV24-1
d_call: .
clone_size: many

cdr3_nt: TGCAGTGCTAGAGCGGGAGGGACCGGGGAGCTGTTTTTT
cdr3_aa: CSARAGGTGELFF
cdr3_length: 13
j_call: TRBJ2-2
v_call: TRBV20-1
d_call: TRBD2
clone_size: many

cdr3_nt: TGTGCCAGCAGCCGCGGGAGCTTCGGGAACGAGCAGTACTTC
cdr3_aa: CASSRGSFGNEQYF
cdr3_length: 14
j_call: TRBJ2-7
v_call: TRBV7-2
d_call: TRBD2
clone_size: .

cdr3_nt: TGTGCCACCAGTGGAGCTCGGGGAGCCTACAATGAGCAGTTCTTC
cdr3_aa: CATSGARGAYNEQFF
cdr3_length: 15
j_call: TRBJ2-1
v_call: TRBV24-1
d_call: .
clone_size: .

cdr3_nt: TGTGCCAGCAGTTACCAACCTATCCCCGGGGAGACCCAGTACTTC
cdr3_aa: CASSYQPIPGETQYF
cdr3_length: 15
j_call: TRBJ2-5
v_call: TRBV6-5
d_call: .
clone_size: many

cdr3_nt: TGCAGTGCTAGAGATCGGCTAGCGGCCTACGAGCAGTACTTC
cdr3_aa: CSARDRLAAYEQYF
cdr3_length: 14
j_call: TRBJ2-7
v_call: TRBV20-1
d_call: TRBD2
clone_size: .

cdr3_nt: TGTGCCAGCAGCCGGGACAACAACATGAACACTGAAGCTTTCTTT
cdr3_aa: CASSRDNNMNTEAFF
cdr3_length: 15
j_call: TRBJ1-1
v_call: TRBV7-2
d_call: .
clone_size: many

cdr3_nt: TGTGCCAGCTCACCACCGAAGCGGAGAAGCTCCTACAATGAGCAGTTCTTC
cdr3_aa: CASSPPKRRSSYNEQFF
cdr3_length: 17
j_call: TRBJ2-1
v_call: TRBV18
d_call: .
clone_size: few

cdr3_nt: TGTGCCAGCCAGGGACTCCAGTCCTACGAGCAGTACTTC
cdr3_aa: CASQGLQSYEQYF
cdr3_length: 13
j_call: TRBJ2-7
v_call: TRBV27
d_call: .
clone_size: few

cdr3_nt: TGTGCCACCAGTGACCTTCGGGCGACGGGAGGCACAGATACGCAGTATTTT
cdr3_aa: CATSDLRATGGTDTQYF
cdr3_length: 17
j_call: TRBJ2-3
v_call: TRBV24-1
d_call: .
clone_size: many

cdr3_nt: TGTGCCACCAGGAGGGACAGACCACGTCAGGTTTGGTATTTT
cdr3_aa: CATRRDRPRQVWYF
cdr3_length: 14
j_call: TRBJ2-3
v_call: TRBV15
d_call: TRBD1
clone_size: few

cdr3_nt: TGTGCCAGCAGCGTAGAGGGAAACTCCCAGTACTTC
cdr3_aa: CASSVEGNSQYF
cdr3_length: 12
j_call: TRBJ2-5
v_call: TRBV9
d_call: .
clone_size: many

cdr3_nt: TGCGCCAGCAGCCAAGTCCCGACAGGCAATCAGCCCCAGCATTTT
cdr3_aa: CASSQVPTGNQPQHF
cdr3_length: 15
j_call: TRBJ1-5
v_call: TRBV4-1
d_call: .
clone_size: few

cdr3_nt: TGTGCCAGCAGCAGACTCGGACAGGGATTCACAGATACGCAGTATTTT
cdr3_aa: CASSRLGQGFTDTQYF
cdr3_length: 16
j_call: TRBJ2-3
v_call: TRBV27
d_call: TRBD1
clone_size: .

cdr3_nt: TGTGCCAGCAGCTTAAGTAACAGGGGGCTGGGGGAAAACACTGAAGCTTTCTTT
cdr3_aa: CASSLSNRGLGENTEAFF
cdr3_length: 18
j_call: TRBJ1-1
v_call: TRBV11-1
d_call: TRBD1
clone_size: many

cdr3_nt: TGCAGCGTTGGGGGAGGGCCTGGGAACATTCAGTACTTC
cdr3_aa: CSVGGGPGNIQYF
cdr3_length: 13
j_call: TRBJ2-4
v_call: TRBV29-1
d_call: TRBD2
clone_size: many

cdr3_nt: TGTGCCAGCAGCTTCCAGCCCATGAGCTCCTACAATGAGCAGTTCTTC
cdr3_aa: CASSFQPMSSYNEQFF
cdr3_length: 16
j_call: TRBJ2-1
v_call: TRBV7-9
d_call: .
clone_size: .